This T cell receptor (beta chain) was recovered during a study of beta chain features in type 1 diabetes. About the study: Cell yields, gender and age were similar in healthy donors and patients.

Turning to this clone: Its antigen is still unknown.

Expressed TCRB transcripts were sequenced, since all the RNA that had been isolated was reverse transcribed. Here immunoSEQ multiplex PCR was the method, and the copy in TCRdb shows in-frame clones only, minus some. The sample lists some 150,000 clones; about 50% were seen once. Trimming took 0 bases from V and 0 from J, leaving 5 bases between them. The germline CDR1 and CDR2 sequences are GTSNPN and SVGIG (reference sequence). This CDR3 has 14 residues. Study conclusions and caveats: Healthy donors had naive, central memory and Treg TCRB repertoires that appeared less similar than those seen among patients.

Sorting with CD45RO/CCR7/CD25/CD127/CD95/CD27 yielded naive, central memory, regulatory and stem-like memory CD4+ cells. The sequencing sample was made of Tregs from blood. This clonotype was obtained from a young man in good health. V is TRBV30 and J is TRBJ1-4, with D unresolved. The CDR3, as DNA: TGTGCCTGGAGTGTTGGAGCAACTAATGAAAAACTGTTTTTT. This gives the protein CAWSVGATNEKLFF.